Presented here are 6 T cell receptor beta chains from one specimen sequenced in a study of blood T cell repertoires in COVID-19. TCRdb's table, derived via immunoSEQ multiplex PCR, lists solely in-frame clones and lacks some. The sample consists of about 200,000 clones, roughly 88% of them appearing once. The sequenced sample consisted of peripheral blood. The receptors stem from a man over 45 with COVID-19, enrolled during active disease.

The rearrangement joins TRBV2 to TRBJ1-4; possible D gene TRBD1, 5 bases. Trimming removed 6 bases from V and 4 bases from J, with 12 bases in between. The length of the CDR3 is 14 residues. Germline CDR1 and CDR2: SNHLY and FYNNEI. Written as DNA, the CDR3 is TGTGCCAGCAGAAAGACAGACTTTAATGAAAAACTGTTTTTT. Translating gives CASRKTDFNEKLFF.

The V gene is TRBV9, the J gene TRBJ2-7; the match to TRBD2 covers 9 bases. V dropped 4 bases and J dropped 1; count of bases not matched to a gene: 6. The germline V gene has CDR1 SGDLS and CDR2 YYNGEE. The CDR3 covers 15 residues. The CDR3 nucleotides are TGTGCCAGCAGCCCGAGCGGGGGGAGTTCCTACGAGCAGTACTTC. This codes for CASSPSGGSSYEQYF.

V is TRBV19 and J is TRBJ1-3, with 9 positions matching TRBD1. This CDR3 has 15 amino acids. V shed 5 bases and J 2 bases; nucleotides not matched to a gene: 4. Looked up from germline, CDR1 is LNHDA and CDR2 is SQIVND (reference sequence). The CDR3 bases are TGTGCCAGTAGTGTACAGGGGGCCACTGGAAACACCATATATTTT. It codes for CASSVQGATGNTIYF.

The V and J genes are TRBV19 and TRBJ2-1; a weak D match, TRBD1 (6 bases). V lost 7 bases and J lost 10, with 14 bases in between. This CDR3 has 12 residues. The germline V gene encodes CDR1 LNHDA and CDR2 SQIVND (reference sequence). The CDR3 DNA reads TGTGCCAGTACACAGGGCCTGGGCGAGCAGTTCTTC. It translates to CASTQGLGEQFF.

V usage is TRBV5-6 and J usage is TRBJ2-3; 7 bases are a match to TRBD2. Germline values: CDR1 SGHDT, CDR2 YYEEEE. Trimming removed 5 bases from V and 0 bases from J; junction bases left unmatched: 6. The CDR3 spans 15 residues. The CDR3 region is CASSFAGDSTDTQYF. The CDR3, as DNA: TGTGCCAGCAGTTTCGCGGGGGATAGCACAGATACGCAGTATTTT.

This chain joins TRBV6-1 and TRBJ2-6; D remains unclear. The CDR3 runs to 15 residues. Germline assignment: CDR1 MNHNS and CDR2 SASEGT. V lost 3 bases to trimming and J lost 0 bases, with 6 bases between them. The CDR3 loop reads CASSDGHSGANVLTF. CDR3 bases: TGTGCCAGCAGTGATGGGCACTCTGGGGCCAACGTCCTGACTTTC.